The source of this T cell receptor beta chain is a study of cytomegalovirus exposure and HLA in healthy donors. PCR was performed using 60 Vbeta and 13 Jbeta primers. The protocol was immunoSEQ multiplex PCR, while the TCRdb copy is restricted to in-frame clones and leaves out a portion. The sample shows fewer than 130,000 clones, around 70% of them seen only once. In germline, CDR1 is SGHTA, CDR2 FQGTGA. V dropped 5 bases and J dropped 5; count of bases not matched to a gene: 8. This CDR3 contains 15 residues. The chain recombines TRBV7-3 with TRBJ2-3; 9 positions agree with TRBD2. Sequenced material: PBMCs. This clonotype originated in a man aged 40-55 years in good health and CMV-seropositive. CDR3 amino acids: CASSLLAGAIDTQYF. CDR3 DNA sequence: TGTGCCAGCAGCCTATTAGCGGGAGCGATAGATACGCAGTATTTT.